This entry features one TCR beta chain sequence. The antigen is unknown. V was pared by 0 bases and J by 2 bases, with 8 bases of the junction left unmatched. The germline V gene has CDR1 SGDLS and CDR2 YYNGEE. The CDR3 has 16 residues. This specimen belongs to a study of shared clonotypes between healthy human individuals. Regarding the study as a whole: Relative to clonotypes present in all four donors, those not shared had lower generation probabilities.

The authors split each subset's genomic DNA evenly across several immunoSEQ plates. Clones were read by immunoSEQ multiplex PCR, and TCRdb kept only the in-frame ones, dropping some. The data contain roughly 2,500,000 clones, under 95% of them singletons. A CD45RA-negative memory subset and a CD45RA+ naive subset were separated from the CD4+ cells. This TCR came from a man between 18 and 29 years old in good health. Some clones in this sample may be carry-over from other donors' samples. The chain is built from TRBV9 and TRBJ2-7, with 7 bases matching TRBD1. Sequenced: naive CD4+ T cells from PBMCs. Subset in this sample: CD45RA+ positively selected. The DNA of the CDR3 is TGTGCCAGCAGCGTAGCCCCGACAGGGAGTACCTACGAGCAGTACTTC. It translates to CASSVAPTGSTYEQYF.